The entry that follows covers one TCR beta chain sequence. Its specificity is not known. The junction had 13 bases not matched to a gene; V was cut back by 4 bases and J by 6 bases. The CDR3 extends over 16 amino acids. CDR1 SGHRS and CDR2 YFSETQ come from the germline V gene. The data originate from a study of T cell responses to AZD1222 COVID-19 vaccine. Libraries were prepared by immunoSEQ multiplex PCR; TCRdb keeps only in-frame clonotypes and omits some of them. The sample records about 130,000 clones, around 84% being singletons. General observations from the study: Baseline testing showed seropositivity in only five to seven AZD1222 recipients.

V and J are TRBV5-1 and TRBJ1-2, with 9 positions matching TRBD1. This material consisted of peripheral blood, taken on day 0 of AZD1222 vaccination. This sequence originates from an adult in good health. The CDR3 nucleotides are TGCGCCAGCAGCCCTGGGGGCGGGACAGGGCTCAATGGCTACACCTTC. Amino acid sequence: CASSPGGGTGLNGYTF.